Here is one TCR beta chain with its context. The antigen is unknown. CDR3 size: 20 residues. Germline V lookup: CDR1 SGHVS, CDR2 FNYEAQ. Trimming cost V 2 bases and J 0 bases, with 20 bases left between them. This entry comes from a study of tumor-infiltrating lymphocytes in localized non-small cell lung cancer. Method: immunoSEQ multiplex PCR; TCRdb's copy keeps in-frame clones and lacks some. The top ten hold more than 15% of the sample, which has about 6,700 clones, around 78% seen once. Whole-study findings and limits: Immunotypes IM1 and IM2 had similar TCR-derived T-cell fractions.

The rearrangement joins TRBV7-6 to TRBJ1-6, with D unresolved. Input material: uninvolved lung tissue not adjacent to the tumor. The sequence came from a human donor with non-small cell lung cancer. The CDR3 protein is CASSLQQGLLDASYNSPLHF. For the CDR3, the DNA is TGTGCCAGCAGCTTACAACAAGGACTCCTCGATGCCTCCTATAATTCACCCCTCCACTTT.